These 11 T cell receptor beta chains were sequenced from one sample in a study of blood T cell repertoires in COVID-19 (dated by TCRdb to the early 2020s). Libraries came from the immunoSEQ multiplex PCR assay. TCRdb obtained this table from immuneACCESS and retained in-frame rearrangements with V and J assigned. These tables miss some clones; where compared with another copy, unresolved V genes account for less than half of the shortfall, and the remainder is unexplained. Counted in this sample were around 140,000 clones; 88% of them appeared once. The ten largest clones add up to approximately 2.3% of the sample. Sequenced material: peripheral blood. The origin of the receptors is a man aged 65 to 79 with active COVID-19.

The CDR3 DNA sequence: TGTGCCAGCAGAGCGGAGAGCTCCTACAATGAGCAGTTCTTC. It is translated as CASRAESSYNEQFF. The gene calls are TRBV6-4 and TRBJ2-1; weak D call: TRBD2 (5 bases). Trimming cost V 6 bases and J 0 bases, with 9 bases left between them. This CDR3 spans 14 amino acids. Germline CDR1 MRHNA, CDR2 SNTAGT.

The chain has TRBV28 and TRBJ1-6, with 7 nucleotides matching TRBD1. This CDR3 contains 16 residues. The junction had 9 bases not matched to a gene; V was cut back by 8 bases and J by 2 bases. Germline CDR1 is MDHEN and CDR2 is SYDVKM. The CDR3 nucleotides are TGTGCCAGCCAACTAGGGGGCTTCGCCTATAATTCACCCCTCCACTTT. Translated: CASQLGGFAYNSPLHF.

The chain couples TRBV27 to TRBJ2-3, with 11 bases fitting TRBD2. Germline V gene sequence: CDR1 MNHEY, CDR2 SMNVEV (reference sequence). The CDR3 contains 16 residues. V trimming: 2 bases; J trimming: 0 bases; junction bases outside the gene matches: 1. This CDR3 reads CASSLRLAGSTDTQYF. CDR3 nucleotides: TGTGCCAGCAGTTTACGACTAGCGGGAAGCACAGATACGCAGTATTTT.

The chain links TRBV16 to TRBJ1-4; weak D call: TRBD1 (6 bases). Trimming took off 6 bases at V and 5 bases at J, with 13 bases between the two ends. Germline loops: CDR1 KGHSY, CDR2 FQNENV. The CDR3 sequence is 14 residues long. In DNA form, the CDR3 reads TGTGCCAGCAGTGCCGGACAGCTCAATGAAAAACTGTTTTTT. Amino acid sequence: CASSAGQLNEKLFF.

This chain connects TRBV27 to TRBJ1-3; D is unclear. Germline lookup yields CDR1 MNHEY and CDR2 SMNVEV (reference sequence). The V end lost 3 bases, the J end lost 0 bases, and 15 bases lay between the germline ends. This CDR3 region has 17 residues. Here the CDR3 DNA reads TGTGCCAGCAGTTTCGCCAACCGGGGAAGCTCTGGAAACACCATATATTTT. Translation gives CASSFANRGSSGNTIYF.

This chain uses TRBV19 with TRBJ1-1, with D possibly matching TRBD1 (5 bases). The CDR3 has 16 amino acids. Between the trimmed V and J ends, which lost 4 bases and 3 bases, there was a span of 18 bases. Per germline, CDR1 LNHDA and CDR2 SQIVND (reference sequence). In DNA, the CDR3 is TGTGCCAGTAGTAAGGTTGGGGGAGGGTCGGACACTGAAGCTTTCTTT. It encodes CASSKVGGGSDTEAFF.

This clone has a handful of counts. The chain uses TRBV6-5 and TRBJ1-3, with D unresolved. Germline-derived CDR1 and CDR2 are MNHEY and SVGAGI. CDR3 length: 13 residues. The V gene lost 4 bases and the J gene lost 0 bases, with 4 bases spanning the gap. The CDR3 sequence: CASSSYSGNTIYF. The CDR3, as DNA: TGTGCCAGCAGTTCCTACTCTGGAAACACCATATATTTT.

The chain carries TRBV5-8 and TRBJ2-5; tentatively, D is TRBD2 (7 bases). Germline loops: CDR1 SGHTS, CDR2 YDEGEE. The CDR3 contains 14 residues. V lost 7 bases, J lost 5 bases, and 18 bases lay in between. The CDR3 nucleotides are TGTGCCAGCGCCCTTCGGGGGGCGGGGGAGACCCAGTACTTC. Residues: CASALRGAGETQYF. Supplemented by reference TRBV5-8 and TRBJ2-5, the full variable domain reads EAGVTQSPTHLIKTRGQQATLRCSPISGHTSVYWYQQALGLGLQFLLWYDEGEERNRGNFPPRFSGRQFPNYSSELNVNALELEDSALYLCASALRGAGETQYFGPGTRLLVL.

CDR3 sequence reads: CASRPGENYGYTF. The CDR3 region has the DNA TGTGCCAGCAGGCCCGGTGAGAACTATGGCTACACCTTC. The J gene is TRBJ1-2, the V gene TRBV6-5; D unresolved. The V end lost 6 bases, the J end lost 2 bases, and 10 bases lay between the germline ends. The CDR3 length is 13 residues. CDR1 is MNHEY and CDR2 is SVGAGI in the germline V gene.

This clone was counted a few times. The rearrangement links TRBV4-3 to TRBJ2-2; 7 bases are shared with TRBD2. The CDR3 consists of 15 residues. V trimming: 1 base; J trimming: 7 bases; junction bases outside the gene matches: 6. Germline V gene data show CDR1 as LGHNA and CDR2 as YSLEER. The CDR3 DNA is TGCGCCAGCAGCCAAGTCACTAGCGACCTCGGGGAGCTGTTTTTT. Its translation is CASSQVTSDLGELFF.

The V gene is TRBV14, the J gene TRBJ1-4; D gene ambiguous. The CDR3 loop spans 15 amino acids. Germline lookup yields CDR1 SGHDN and CDR2 FVKESK. Trimming stripped 0 bases from V and 3 bases from J, with 8 bases between. As DNA, the CDR3 is TGTGCCAGCAGCCAAGAACGGGTCCCTAATGAAAAACTGTTTTTT. Translation: CASSQERVPNEKLFF.